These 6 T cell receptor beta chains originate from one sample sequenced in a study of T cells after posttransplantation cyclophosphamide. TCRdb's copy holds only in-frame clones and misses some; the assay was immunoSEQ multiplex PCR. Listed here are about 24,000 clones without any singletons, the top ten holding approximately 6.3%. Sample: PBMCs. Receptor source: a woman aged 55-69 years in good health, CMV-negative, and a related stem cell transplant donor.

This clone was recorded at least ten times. Here the CDR3 reads CASSLGTGVGGQPQHF. In nucleotides, the CDR3 is TGTGCCAGCAGCTTAGGGACAGGGGTAGGCGGTCAGCCCCAGCATTTT. The genes are TRBV7-9 and TRBJ1-5; 9 bases are a match to TRBD1. Trimming took 1 base from V and 6 from J; bases not matched to a gene: 7. From germline, CDR1 is SEHNR and CDR2 FQNEAQ (reference sequence). The CDR3 length is 16 residues.

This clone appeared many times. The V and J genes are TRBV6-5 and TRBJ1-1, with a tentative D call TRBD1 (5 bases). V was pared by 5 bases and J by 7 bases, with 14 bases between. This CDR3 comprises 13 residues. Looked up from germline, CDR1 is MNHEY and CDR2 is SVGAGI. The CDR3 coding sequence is TGTGCCAGCAGTCTCCACAGGTCGCTTGAAGCTTTCTTT. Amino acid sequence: CASSLHRSLEAFF.

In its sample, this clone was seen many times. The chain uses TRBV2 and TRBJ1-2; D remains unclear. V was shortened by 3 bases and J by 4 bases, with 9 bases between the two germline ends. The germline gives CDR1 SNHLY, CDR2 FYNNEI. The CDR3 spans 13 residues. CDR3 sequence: CASSDVQIYGYTF. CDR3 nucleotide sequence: TGTGCCAGCAGTGATGTCCAGATCTATGGCTACACCTTC.

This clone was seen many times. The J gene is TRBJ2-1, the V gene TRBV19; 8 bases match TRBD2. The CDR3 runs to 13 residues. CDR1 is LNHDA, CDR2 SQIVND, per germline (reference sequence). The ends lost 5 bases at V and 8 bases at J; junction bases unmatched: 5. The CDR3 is CASSREGTDEQFF. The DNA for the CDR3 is TGTGCCAGTAGTCGGGAGGGGACCGATGAGCAGTTCTTC.

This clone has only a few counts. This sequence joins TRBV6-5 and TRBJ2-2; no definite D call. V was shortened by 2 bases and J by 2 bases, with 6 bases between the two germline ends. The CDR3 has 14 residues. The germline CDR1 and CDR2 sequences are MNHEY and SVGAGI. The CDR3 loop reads CASSYELNTGELFF. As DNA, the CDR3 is TGTGCCAGCAGTTACGAACTTAACACCGGGGAGCTGTTTTTT.

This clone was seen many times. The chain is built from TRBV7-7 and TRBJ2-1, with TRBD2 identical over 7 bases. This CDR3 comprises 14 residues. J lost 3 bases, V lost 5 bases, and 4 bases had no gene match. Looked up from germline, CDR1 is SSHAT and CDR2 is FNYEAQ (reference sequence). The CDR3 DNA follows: TGTGCCAGCAGCCCGGGACTATTCTACAATGAGCAGTTCTTC. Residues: CASSPGLFYNEQFF.